Following are 22 T cell receptor beta chains from one sample sequenced in a study of T cell therapy after organ transplantation. The protocol was immunoSEQ multiplex PCR, while the TCRdb copy is restricted to in-frame clones and leaves out a portion. The table lists roughly 48,000 clones, about 94% of them singletons, with around 3% in the top ten. Which antigens these TCRs recognize remains unknown. This material consisted of CD8+ T cells from blood, taken before autologous CMV-specific T cell therapy. The receptors come from a human patient who had received a solid organ transplant and had CMV disease.

V and J are TRBV29-1 and TRBJ2-3, with D perhaps given as TRBD1 or TRBD2 (5 bases each). This CDR3 is 15 amino acids long. The V gene's germline CDR1 is SQVTM and CDR2 ANQGSEA. V was shortened by 4 bases and J by 9 bases, with 23 bases between the two germline ends. The CDR3 reads CSVGGGTQGRTTQYF. CDR3 bases: TGCAGCGTTGGGGGTGGGACGCAGGGCAGGACAACGCAGTATTTT.

This clone has just one count. The chain employs TRBV15 and TRBJ1-3; 7 bases align to TRBD1. This CDR3 has 16 residues. V lost 5 bases and J lost 0; bases outside the gene matches: 7. Looked up from germline, CDR1 is LNHNV and CDR2 is YYDKDF (reference sequence). The chain's CDR3 is CATSRGTASSGNTIYF. Written as DNA, the CDR3 is TGTGCCACCAGCCGTGGGACAGCTAGCTCTGGAAACACCATATATTTT. Using reference TRBV15 and TRBJ1-3 for the parts outside the CDR3, the full variable domain is DAMVIQNPRYQVTQFGKPVTLSCSQTLNHNVMYWYQQKSSQAPKLLFHYYDKDFNNEADTPDNFQSRRPNTSFCFLDIRSPGLGDTAMYLCATSRGTASSGNTIYFGEGSWLTVV.

The CDR3 loop is CASSLGNFGNQPQHF. The CDR3 nucleotides are TGTGCCAGCAGCTTAGGGAACTTTGGGAATCAGCCCCAGCATTTT. The chain uses TRBV11-2 and TRBJ1-5; D is ambiguous. Per germline, CDR1 SGHAT and CDR2 FQNNGV. The CDR3 covers 15 residues. Trimming removed 1 base from V and 4 bases from J, with 11 bases in between.

This clone was counted once. The chain links TRBV2 to TRBJ1-2; D is undetermined. V lost 3 bases and J lost 8, with 19 bases in between. The length of the CDR3 is 15 residues. In germline, CDR1 is SNHLY, CDR2 FYNNEI. The CDR3 DNA reads as TGTGCCAGCAGTGAGATGCCAAGGACTGCCCTAGGCTACACCTTC. Translating it yields CASSEMPRTALGYTF.

The chain uses TRBV18 and TRBJ2-6; D not resolved. Germline V gene sequence: CDR1 KGHSH, CDR2 LQKENI. There are 12 residues in the CDR3. Trimming pared 8 bases from V and 4 bases from J, leaving 6 bases between. In nucleotides, the CDR3 is TGTGCCAGCCTCGAGGGGGCCAACGTCCTGACTTTC. It specifies CASLEGANVLTF.

The CDR3 coding sequence is TGTGCCACCAGCAGAGGTCCCAGCGAGCAGTTCTTC. It yields the protein CATSRGPSEQFF. This chain joins TRBV15 and TRBJ2-1; D not certain. V lost 1 base and J 10 bases, leaving 8 bases between the germline ends. Germline assignment: CDR1 LNHNV and CDR2 YYDKDF (reference sequence). The CDR3 totals 12 residues. The complete variable domain, with remaining parts taken from reference TRBV15 and TRBJ2-1, reads DAMVIQNPRYQVTQFGKPVTLSCSQTLNHNVMYWYQQKSSQAPKLLFHYYDKDFNNEADTPDNFQSRRPNTSFCFLDIRSPGLGDTAMYLCATSRGPSEQFFGPGTRLTVL.

This sequence joins TRBV25-1 and TRBJ2-1, with 7 bases matching TRBD2. The ends lost 2 bases at V and 8 bases at J; junction bases unmatched: 3. Germline V CDR1 and CDR2: MGHDK, SYGVNS. The CDR3 is made up of 13 amino acids. In DNA, the CDR3 is TGTGCCAGCAGTGAAGGGGGGGATGATGAGCAGTTCTTC. Translated, it gives CASSEGGDDEQFF.

This sequence joins TRBV11-2 and TRBJ2-3; D call uncertain. V lost 5 bases and J lost 6, with 9 bases in between. The CDR3 has 12 amino acids. CDR1 and CDR2 (germline): SGHAT, FQNNGV. This CDR3 reads CASSLPADTQYF. CDR3 nucleotide sequence: TGTGCCAGCAGCCTCCCAGCTGATACGCAGTATTTT.

The CDR3 DNA is TGTGCCAGCAGTTTATCAGCAGGGCTACGCTCCTACAATGAGCAGTTCTTC. Protein: CASSLSAGLRSYNEQFF. This chain uses TRBV27 with TRBJ2-1; the D gene is possibly TRBD1 (5 bases). Germline CDR1 MNHEY, CDR2 SMNVEV (reference sequence). CDR3 length: 17 residues. Trimming shortened V by 0 bases and J by 0 bases, and 12 bases separated the two germline ends.

V is TRBV10-1 and J is TRBJ1-4; D is unclear. Germline V gene sequence: CDR1 WNHNN, CDR2 SYGVQD (reference sequence). The V and J ends lost 0 bases and 1 base respectively, with 6 bases between them. CDR3 length: 15 amino acids. CDR3 nucleotide sequence: TGCGCCAGCAGTGAGTCATGCAGAACTAATGAAAAACTGTTTTTT. It codes for CASSESCRTNEKLFF.

As for this clone: Other DNA sequences in this sample translate to the same CDR3. The chain is built from TRBV6-5 and TRBJ1-2; D perhaps matches TRBD1 (5 bases). Trimming pared 2 bases from V and 5 bases from J, leaving 9 bases between. Looked up from germline, CDR1 is MNHEY and CDR2 is SVGAGI. The CDR3 consists of 13 residues. DNA for the CDR3: TGTGCCAGCAGTTACGGTCCAGGGTATGGCTACACCTTC. Its translation is CASSYGPGYGYTF.

The rearrangement joins TRBV4-3 to TRBJ2-7; D gene ambiguous. CDR1 is LGHNA, CDR2 YSLEER, per germline. Trimming removed 4 bases at V and 5 bases at J, with 12 bases between. This CDR3 has 13 amino acids. CDR3 amino acids: CASSLRKSHEQYF. CDR3 sequence (DNA): TGCGCCAGCAGCCTGCGCAAATCCCACGAGCAGTACTTC.

The chain carries TRBV11-2 and TRBJ2-4; 7 bases align to TRBD2. V lost 5 bases, J lost 6 bases, and 13 bases stayed unmatched. The CDR3 totals 16 residues. Germline V gene lookup returns CDR1 SGHAT and CDR2 FQNNGV. CDR3 region: CASSPGPRTRGNIQYF. CDR3 DNA sequence: TGTGCCAGCAGCCCCGGGCCTAGGACTAGAGGAAACATTCAGTACTTC.

This sequence joins TRBV5-3 and TRBJ2-7; TRBD1 might be the D (6 bases). TRBV5-3 is assigned to the ORF class and has an uncertain function. Trimming cost V 4 bases and J 3 bases, with 23 bases left between them. This CDR3 contains 17 residues. The CDR3 sequence is CARSMGGWDIENYEQYF. The CDR3 nucleotides read TGTGCCAGAAGCATGGGTGGTTGGGACATCGAGAACTACGAGCAGTACTTC.

The chain recombines TRBV13 with TRBJ2-2, with 9 positions matching TRBD2. This CDR3 region has 16 residues. CDR1 and CDR2 from the germline V gene are PRHDT and FYEKMQ (reference sequence). V lost 7 bases and J lost 0; bases outside the gene matches: 6. The CDR3 DNA reads as TGTGCCAGCACCCCGGGCGGGGGGGCGAACACCGGGGAGCTGTTTTTT. Translation gives CASTPGGGANTGELFF.

This chain connects TRBV5-1 to TRBJ2-7; no clear D gene. CDR3 length: 14 residues. Germline V gives CDR1 SGHRS, CDR2 YFSETQ. The V end lost 3 bases, the J end lost 0 bases, and 10 bases lay between the germline ends. DNA of the CDR3: TGCGCCAGCAGCTCGCAATCGAGCTCCTACGAGCAGTACTTC. Amino acids: CASSSQSSSYEQYF.

CDR3 sequence reads: CASSIDLEEMNTEAFF. Written as DNA, the CDR3 is TGTGCCAGTAGTATAGATCTGGAGGAGATGAACACTGAAGCTTTCTTT. The chain has TRBV19 and TRBJ1-1; no firm D call. The V and J ends lost 0 bases and 0 bases respectively, with 11 bases between them. The V gene's germline CDR1 is LNHDA and CDR2 SQIVND (reference sequence). The CDR3 length is 16 residues.

The chain couples TRBV30 to TRBJ2-1, with a tentative D call TRBD2 (6 bases). The CDR3 covers 15 residues. V gave up 8 bases and J gave up 5 bases, with 22 bases separating them. CDR1 and CDR2 from the germline V gene are GTSNPN and SVGIG (reference sequence). This CDR3 reads CAGELWGLSNNEQFF. Here the CDR3 DNA reads TGTGCCGGAGAACTTTGGGGACTTTCTAACAATGAGCAGTTCTTC.

The chain couples TRBV6-1 to TRBJ2-7, with D maybe TRBD2 (5 bases). Germline V gene lookup returns CDR1 MNHNS and CDR2 SASEGT. The CDR3 consists of 12 residues. Trimming left V 5 bases short and J 5 bases short, with 10 bases between. CDR3 DNA sequence: TGTGCCAGCAGTCCAGGACTCGACGAGCAGTACTTC. Amino acid sequence: CASSPGLDEQYF.

The chain is built from TRBV28 and TRBJ2-1; 13 bases are a match to TRBD2. CDR1 is MDHEN and CDR2 is SYDVKM in the germline V gene. V shed 5 bases, J shed 0 bases, and the junction held 10 bases outside the gene matches. This CDR3 has 19 residues. The DNA of the CDR3 is TGTGCCAGCAGTCTAGGGACTAGCGGGACTATTAGCTCCTACAATGAGCAGTTCTTC. Translation: CASSLGTSGTISSYNEQFF.

This clone has only a few counts. The chain recombines TRBV5-1 with TRBJ2-7; D is unclear. The CDR3 runs 12 residues. Germline V gene lookup returns CDR1 SGHRS and CDR2 YFSETQ. Trimming took 0 bases from V and 4 from J, leaving 5 bases between them. The CDR3 nucleotides read TGCGCCAGCAGCTTGGGGGGTTACGAGCAGTACTTC. Encoded protein: CASSLGGYEQYF. The full variable domain, in which reference TRBV5-1 and TRBJ2-7 provide the parts outside the CDR3, is KAGVTQTPRYLIKTRGQQVTLSCSPISGHRSVSWYQQTPGQGLQFLFEYFSETQRNKGNFPGRFSGRQFSNSRSEMNVSTLELGDSALYLCASSLGGYEQYFGPGTRLTVT.

V and J are TRBV13 and TRBJ2-1; D might be TRBD2 (6 bases). The CDR3 runs to 17 residues. CDR1 is PRHDT, CDR2 FYEKMQ, per germline (reference sequence). V lost 5 bases, J lost 5 bases, and 22 bases lay in between. The CDR3 nucleotides read TGTGCCAGCAGCCAAGGAGGGGCCCTCTCGCTGCACAATGAGCAGTTCTTC. Protein product: CASSQGGALSLHNEQFF.